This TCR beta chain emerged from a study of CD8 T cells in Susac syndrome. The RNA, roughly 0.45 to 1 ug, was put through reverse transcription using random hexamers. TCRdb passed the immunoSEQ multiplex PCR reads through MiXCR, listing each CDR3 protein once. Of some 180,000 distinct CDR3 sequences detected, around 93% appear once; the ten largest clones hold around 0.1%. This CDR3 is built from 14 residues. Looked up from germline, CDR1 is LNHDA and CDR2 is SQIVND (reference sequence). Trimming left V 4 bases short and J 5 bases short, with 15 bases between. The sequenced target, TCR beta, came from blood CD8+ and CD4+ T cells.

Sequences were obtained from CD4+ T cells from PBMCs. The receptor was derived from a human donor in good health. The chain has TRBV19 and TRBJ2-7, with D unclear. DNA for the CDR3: TGTGCCAGTAGTAATATCGACACACGGGACGAGCAGTACTTC. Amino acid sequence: CASSNIDTRDEQYF. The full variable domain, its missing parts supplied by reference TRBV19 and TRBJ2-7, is DGGITQSPKYLFRKEGQNVTLSCEQNLNHDAMYWYRQDPGQGLRLIYYSQIVNDFQKGDIAEGYSVSREKKESFPLTVTSAQKNPTAFYLCASSNIDTRDEQYFGPGTRLTVT.